Sequencing of this TCR beta chain was carried out in a study of T cells in Graves' hyperthyroidism and ophthalmopathy. Across the study: Sampling of peripheral blood happened at initial diagnosis, prior to any treatment.

This clonotype was detected ten times or more. The antigen remains unidentified. Amplification targeted TCR beta CDR3 regions from RNA transcripts. TCR CDR3 regions were first amplified by RT-PCR with HTBI primers. From the multiplex PCR reads, TCRdb called clonotypes with MiXCR, one entry per CDR3 protein. There are roughly 710,000 distinct CDR3 sequences in the sample; around 40% occur only once, and roughly 30% lies in the top ten. Overall study results and limits: Through a model of 13 V-J features, ophthalmopathy was separated from stable hyperthyroidism.

The TCR was taken from a woman aged 40 to 50 with Graves' hyperthyroidism. The specimen sequenced was blood.

Here the CDR3 DNA reads TGTGCCAGCAGCCAAATTCACCGGGGATCACCCCTCCACTTT. As protein: CASSQIHRGSPLHF. The rearrangement joins TRBV14 to TRBJ1-6; D unresolved. Germline V gives CDR1 SGHDN, CDR2 FVKESK. This CDR3 comprises 14 residues. Trimming left V 2 bases short and J 10 bases short, with 12 bases between.